This record looks at one TCR beta chain sequence and its context. The record originates from a study of shared clonotypes between healthy human individuals. CDR1 SQVTM and CDR2 ANQGSEA come from the germline V gene. The CDR3 loop spans 13 amino acids. J was trimmed by 6 bases and V by 5 bases; bases with no gene match: 5. Generated by immunoSEQ multiplex PCR, the TCRdb table keeps only in-frame clones and is missing some. Of some 1,400,000 clones listed, approximately 97% are singletons. The clonotype originates from a man aged 30-40 years in good health. This sequence joins TRBV29-1 and TRBJ1-4, with 8 nucleotides matching TRBD1. Sequencing was carried out using naive CD4+ T cells sorted from blood. Documented subset: CD45RA+ positively selected. CDR3 DNA: TGCAGCGTTCGAGGCAGGGGGCATGAAAAACTGTTTTTT. It translates to CSVRGRGHEKLFF.